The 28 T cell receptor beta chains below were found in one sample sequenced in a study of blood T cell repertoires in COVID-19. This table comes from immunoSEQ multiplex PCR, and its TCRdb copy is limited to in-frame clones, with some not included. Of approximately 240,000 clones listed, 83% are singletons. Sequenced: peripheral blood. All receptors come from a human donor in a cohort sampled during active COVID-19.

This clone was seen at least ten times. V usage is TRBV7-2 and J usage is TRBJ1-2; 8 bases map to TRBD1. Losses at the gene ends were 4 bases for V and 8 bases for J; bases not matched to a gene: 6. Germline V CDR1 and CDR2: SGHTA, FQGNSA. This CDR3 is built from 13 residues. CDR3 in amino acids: CASSYGQGGGYTF. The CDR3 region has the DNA TGTGCCAGCAGCTACGGACAGGGAGGAGGCTACACCTTC.

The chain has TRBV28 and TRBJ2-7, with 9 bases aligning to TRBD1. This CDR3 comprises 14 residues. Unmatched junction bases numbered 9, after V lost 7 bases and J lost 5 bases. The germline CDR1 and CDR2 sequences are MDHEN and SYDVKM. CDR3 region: CASNSPGQGNEQYF. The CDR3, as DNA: TGTGCCAGCAACTCACCGGGACAGGGTAACGAGCAGTACTTC.

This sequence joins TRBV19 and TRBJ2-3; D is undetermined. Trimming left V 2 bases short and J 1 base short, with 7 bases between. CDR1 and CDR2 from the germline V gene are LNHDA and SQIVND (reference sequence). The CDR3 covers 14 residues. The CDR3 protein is CASSIFQGTDTQYF. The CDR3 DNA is TGTGCCAGTAGTATATTCCAGGGCACAGATACGCAGTATTTT.

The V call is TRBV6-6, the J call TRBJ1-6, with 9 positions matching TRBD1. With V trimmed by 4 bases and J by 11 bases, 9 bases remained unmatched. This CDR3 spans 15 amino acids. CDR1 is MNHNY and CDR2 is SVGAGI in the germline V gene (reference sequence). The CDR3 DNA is TGTGCCAGCAGTTCACCGGACAGGGGTGTAGCACCCCTCCACTTT. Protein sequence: CASSSPDRGVAPLHF.

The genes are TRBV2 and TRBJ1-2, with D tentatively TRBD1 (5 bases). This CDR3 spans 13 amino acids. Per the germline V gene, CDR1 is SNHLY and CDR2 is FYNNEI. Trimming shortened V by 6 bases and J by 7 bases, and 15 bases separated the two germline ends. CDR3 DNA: TGTGCCAGCAGCTCCGACCCAAGGGGTGGCTACACCTTC. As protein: CASSSDPRGGYTF.

The DNA of the CDR3 is TGTGCCAGCAGCCAGGACAGGGTACAAGAGACCCAGTACTTC. Translated: CASSQDRVQETQYF. The chain has TRBV14 and TRBJ2-5, with 8 nucleotides matching TRBD1. There are 14 residues in the CDR3. The trim removed 3 bases at V and 2 bases at J, leaving 2 bases unmatched. CDR1 SGHDN and CDR2 FVKESK come from the germline V gene.

CDR3 DNA: TGTGCCAGCAGTGAAGCGGGGGGACAGGGCCGCGGGGGCTACACCTTC. This sequence encodes CASSEAGGQGRGGYTF. The chain has TRBV2 and TRBJ1-2; 9 bases line up with TRBD1. The CDR3 runs to 16 residues. The germline V gene encodes CDR1 SNHLY and CDR2 FYNNEI. Trimming removed 0 bases from V and 8 bases from J; junction bases left unmatched: 10.

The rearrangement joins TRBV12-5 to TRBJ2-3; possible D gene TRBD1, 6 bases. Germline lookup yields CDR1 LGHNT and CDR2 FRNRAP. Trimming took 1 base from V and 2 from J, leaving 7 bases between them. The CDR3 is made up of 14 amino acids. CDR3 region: CASGLGQDTDTQYF. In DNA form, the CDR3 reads TGTGCTAGTGGTTTGGGACAGGACACAGATACGCAGTATTTT.

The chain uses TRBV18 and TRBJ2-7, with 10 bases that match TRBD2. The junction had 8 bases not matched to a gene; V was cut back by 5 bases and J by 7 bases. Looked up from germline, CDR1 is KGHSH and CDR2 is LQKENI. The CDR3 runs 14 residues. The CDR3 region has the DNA TGTGCCAGCTCAGAAACTAGCGGGATTGGAGAGCAGTACTTC. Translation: CASSETSGIGEQYF.

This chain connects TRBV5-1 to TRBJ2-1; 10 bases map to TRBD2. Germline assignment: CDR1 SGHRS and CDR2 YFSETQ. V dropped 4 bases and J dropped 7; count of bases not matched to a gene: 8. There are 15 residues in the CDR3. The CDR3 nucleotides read TGCGCCAGCAGCGAGAGCGGGGGGGCCTGGAATGAGCAGTTCTTC. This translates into CASSESGGAWNEQFF.

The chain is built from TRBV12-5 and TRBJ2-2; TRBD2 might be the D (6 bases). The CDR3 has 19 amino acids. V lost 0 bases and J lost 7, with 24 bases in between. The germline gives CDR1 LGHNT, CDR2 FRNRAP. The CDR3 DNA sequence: TGTGCTAGTGGTTTGGTAGTGGGTAGCGGCCCTACGAGCGGCGGGGAGCTGTTTTTT. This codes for CASGLVVGSGPTSGGELFF.

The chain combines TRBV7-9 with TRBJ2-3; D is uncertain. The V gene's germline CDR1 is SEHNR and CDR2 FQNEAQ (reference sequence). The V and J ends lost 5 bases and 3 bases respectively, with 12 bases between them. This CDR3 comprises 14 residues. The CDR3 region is CASSPNTMTDTQYF. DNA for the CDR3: TGTGCCAGCAGCCCTAATACGATGACAGATACGCAGTATTTT.

CDR3 DNA sequence: TGTGCCAGCAGCCCAGGGAGGGGTCAGGATTACGAGCAGTTCTTC. This gives the protein CASSPGRGQDYEQFF. The J gene is TRBJ2-1, the V gene TRBV5-4; TRBD2 agrees at 7 bases. V gave up 4 bases and J gave up 10 bases; unmatched junction bases: 14. The CDR3 has 15 residues. Germline lookup yields CDR1 SGHNT and CDR2 YYREEE (reference sequence).

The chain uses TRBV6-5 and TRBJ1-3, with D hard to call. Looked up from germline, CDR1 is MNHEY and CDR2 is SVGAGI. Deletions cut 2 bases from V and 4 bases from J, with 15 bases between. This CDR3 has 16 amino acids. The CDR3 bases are TGTGCCAGCAGTTACGCGGCAGTCGTACCCGGAAACACCATATATTTT. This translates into CASSYAAVVPGNTIYF.

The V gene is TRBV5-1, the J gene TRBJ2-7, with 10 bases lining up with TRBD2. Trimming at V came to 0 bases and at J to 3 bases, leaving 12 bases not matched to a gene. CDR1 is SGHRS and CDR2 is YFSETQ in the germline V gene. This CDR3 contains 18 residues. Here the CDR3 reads CASSLVRLAGEKVYEQYF. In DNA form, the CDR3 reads TGCGCCAGCAGCTTGGTTCGTCTAGCGGGAGAAAAGGTCTACGAGCAGTACTTC. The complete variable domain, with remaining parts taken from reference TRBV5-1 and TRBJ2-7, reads KAGVTQTPRYLIKTRGQQVTLSCSPISGHRSVSWYQQTPGQGLQFLFEYFSETQRNKGNFPGRFSGRQFSNSRSEMNVSTLELGDSALYLCASSLVRLAGEKVYEQYFGPGTRLTVT.

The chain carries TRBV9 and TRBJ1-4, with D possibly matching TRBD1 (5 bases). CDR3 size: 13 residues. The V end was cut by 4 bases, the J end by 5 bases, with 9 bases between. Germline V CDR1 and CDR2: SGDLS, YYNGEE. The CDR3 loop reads CASSSQGNEKLFF. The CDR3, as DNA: TGTGCCAGCAGCTCGCAGGGAAATGAAAAACTGTTTTTT.

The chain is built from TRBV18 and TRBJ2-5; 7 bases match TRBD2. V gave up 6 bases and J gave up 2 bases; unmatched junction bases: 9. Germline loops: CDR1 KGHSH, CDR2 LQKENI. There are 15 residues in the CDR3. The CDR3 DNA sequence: TGTGCCAGCTCCCCCATCGGGGGGTCTCAAGAGACCCAGTACTTC. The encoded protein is CASSPIGGSQETQYF.

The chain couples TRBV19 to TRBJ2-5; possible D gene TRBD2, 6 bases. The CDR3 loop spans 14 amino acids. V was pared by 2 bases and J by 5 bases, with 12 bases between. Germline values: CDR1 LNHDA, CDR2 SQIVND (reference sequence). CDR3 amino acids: CASSIRGNTETQYF. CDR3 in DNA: TGTGCCAGTAGTATACGGGGGAACACTGAGACCCAGTACTTC.

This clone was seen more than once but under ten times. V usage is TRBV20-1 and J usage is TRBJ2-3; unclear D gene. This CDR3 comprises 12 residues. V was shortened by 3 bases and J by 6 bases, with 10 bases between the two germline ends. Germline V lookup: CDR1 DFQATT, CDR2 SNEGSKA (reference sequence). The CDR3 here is CSASLGGDTQYF. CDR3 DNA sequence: TGCAGTGCTAGTCTAGGCGGTGATACGCAGTATTTT.

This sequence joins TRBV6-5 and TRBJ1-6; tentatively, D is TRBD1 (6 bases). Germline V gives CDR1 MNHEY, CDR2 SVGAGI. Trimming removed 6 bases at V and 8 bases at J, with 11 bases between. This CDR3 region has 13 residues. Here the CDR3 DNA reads TGTGCCAGCAGGGACAGCATGGATTCACCCCTCCACTTT. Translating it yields CASRDSMDSPLHF.

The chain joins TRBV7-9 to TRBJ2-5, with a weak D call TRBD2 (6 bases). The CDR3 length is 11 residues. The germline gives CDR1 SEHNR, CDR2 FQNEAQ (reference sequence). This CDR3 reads CASSGGQTQYF. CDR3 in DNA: TGTGCTTCAAGTGGAGGGCAGACCCAGTACTTC.

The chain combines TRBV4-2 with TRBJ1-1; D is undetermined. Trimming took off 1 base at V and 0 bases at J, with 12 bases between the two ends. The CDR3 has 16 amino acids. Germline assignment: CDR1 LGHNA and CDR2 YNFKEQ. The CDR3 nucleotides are TGTGCCAGCAGCCAAGGTGGCAGTACAATGAACACTGAAGCTTTCTTT. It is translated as CASSQGGSTMNTEAFF.

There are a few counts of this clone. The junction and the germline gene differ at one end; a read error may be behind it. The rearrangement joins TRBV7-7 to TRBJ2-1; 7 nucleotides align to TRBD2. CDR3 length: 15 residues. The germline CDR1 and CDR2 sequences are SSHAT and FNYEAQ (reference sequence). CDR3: CASSSGLDAYNEQFF. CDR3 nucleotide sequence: TGTGCTAGCAGCTCCGGACTAGACGCCTACAATGAGCAGTTCTTC.

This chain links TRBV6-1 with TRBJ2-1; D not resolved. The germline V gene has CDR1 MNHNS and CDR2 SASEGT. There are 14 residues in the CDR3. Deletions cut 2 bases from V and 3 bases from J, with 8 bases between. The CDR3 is CASSESTHYNEQFF. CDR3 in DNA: TGTGCCAGCAGTGAATCGACTCACTACAATGAGCAGTTCTTC.

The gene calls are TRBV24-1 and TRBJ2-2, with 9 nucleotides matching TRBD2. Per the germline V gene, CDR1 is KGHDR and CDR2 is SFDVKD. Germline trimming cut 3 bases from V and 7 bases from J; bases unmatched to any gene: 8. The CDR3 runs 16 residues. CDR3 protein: CATSDGGSGSGGELFF. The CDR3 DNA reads TGTGCCACCAGTGATGGAGGTAGCGGGAGTGGCGGGGAGCTGTTTTTT.

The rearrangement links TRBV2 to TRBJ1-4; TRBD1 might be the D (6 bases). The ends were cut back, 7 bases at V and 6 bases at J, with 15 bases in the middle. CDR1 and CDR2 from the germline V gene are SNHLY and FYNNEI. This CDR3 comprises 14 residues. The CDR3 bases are TGTGCCAGCACCCGAACAGGGTCTTATGAAAAACTGTTTTTT. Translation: CASTRTGSYEKLFF.

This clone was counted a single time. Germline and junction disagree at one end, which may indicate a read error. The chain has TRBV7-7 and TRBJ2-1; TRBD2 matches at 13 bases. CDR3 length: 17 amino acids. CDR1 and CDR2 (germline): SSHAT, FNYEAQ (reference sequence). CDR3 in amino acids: CASSLETSGRPRGEQFF. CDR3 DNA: TGTGCTAGCAGCTTAGAGACTAGCGGGAGGCCGAGAGGTGAGCAGTTCTTC.

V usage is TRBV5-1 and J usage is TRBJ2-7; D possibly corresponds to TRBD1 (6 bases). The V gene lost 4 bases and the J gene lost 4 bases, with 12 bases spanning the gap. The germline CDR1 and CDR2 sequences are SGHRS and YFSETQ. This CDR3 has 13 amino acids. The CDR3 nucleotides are TGCGCCAGCAGCGGGGAGACAGGATACGAGCAGTACTTC. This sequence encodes CASSGETGYEQYF.